A single sample is the source of the 10 T cell receptor beta chains below, sequenced in a study of blood T cells in healthy people across ages. Primed by a sample-barcoded 5' primer and a J-beta primer mix, a second PCR proceeded for about 6 to 12 cycles. A single record per CDR3 protein comes from TCRdb applying MiXCR to the 5' RACE reads. The sample lists around 1.5 million distinct CDR3 sequences; roughly 60% were seen once. The sequenced sample was blood. The receptors come from a man between 18 and 35 years old in good health.

This chain joins TRBV24-1 and TRBJ1-5; D unresolved. Germline lookup yields CDR1 KGHDR and CDR2 SFDVKD. The germline V and J ends were trimmed by 5 bases and 7 bases, with 8 bases remaining between them. The CDR3 runs to 12 residues. The CDR3, as DNA: TGTGCCACCAGTGCCGGTTTGCAGCCCCAGCATTTT. Translated, it gives CATSAGLQPQHF.

This clonotype was seen once. The chain carries TRBV11-1 and TRBJ2-5, with TRBD2 matching 14 bases. Germline assignment: CDR1 SGHAT and CDR2 FQDESV (reference sequence). This CDR3 is built from 17 residues. The trim removed 1 base at V and 1 base at J, leaving 2 bases unmatched. The CDR3 spells CASSLVGTSGSQETQYF. CDR3 in DNA: TGTGCCAGCAGCTTAGTCGGGACTAGCGGGAGCCAAGAGACCCAGTACTTC.

The rearrangement joins TRBV12-3 or TRBV12-4 to TRBJ1-2; the D is unclear. V was cut by 3 bases and J by 4 bases, with 12 bases left in between. The CDR3 loop spans 14 amino acids. The CDR3 sequence is CASSFGRTVYGYTF. In DNA, the CDR3 is TGTGCCAGCAGTTTTGGAAGGACTGTCTATGGCTACACCTTC.

This clonotype turned up a few times. The chain combines TRBV20-1 with TRBJ2-1, with TRBD2 matching 11 bases. The length of the CDR3 is 14 residues. The V gene end was trimmed by 5 bases and the J gene end by 6 bases; junction bases not matched to a gene: 6. Germline CDR1 reads DFQATT; CDR2 reads SNEGSKA (reference sequence). CDR3 region: CSALVSGRVNEQFF. DNA of the CDR3: TGCAGTGCTCTGGTTAGCGGGAGGGTCAATGAGCAGTTCTTC.

The CDR3, as DNA: TGTGCCACCAGCAGGGATAAGTACAGGGGCAATGAGCAGTTCTTC. Its protein is CATSRDKYRGNEQFF. This chain connects TRBV15 to TRBJ2-1; TRBD1 agrees at 7 bases. V shed 3 bases and J 6 bases; nucleotides not matched to a gene: 8. The germline gives CDR1 LNHNV, CDR2 YYDKDF (reference sequence). This CDR3 has 15 residues.

As for this clonotype: At one end, the junction sequence differs from germline, possibly due to a read error. The rearrangement links TRBV6-2 or TRBV6-3 to TRBJ1-1; TRBD1 aligns across 8 bases. Per germline, CDR1 MNHEY and CDR2 SVGEGT. The CDR3 contains 15 residues. CDR3 region: CASSYSSPGGPEAFF. The CDR3 DNA reads as TGTGCCAGCAGCTACTCTTCGCCAGGGGGCCCTGAAGCTTTCTTT.

The genes are TRBV7-2 and TRBJ2-7; no definite D call. Germline lookup yields CDR1 SGHTA and CDR2 FQGNSA. The CDR3 has 12 residues. V dropped 5 bases and J dropped 6 bases, with 11 bases sitting between them. The CDR3 reads CASSLGVVEQYF. The CDR3 nucleotides read TGTGCCAGCAGCCTTGGAGTGGTCGAGCAGTACTTC.

The sample holds one count of this clonotype. The rearrangement uses TRBV4-3 and TRBJ2-1; possible D gene TRBD2, 5 bases. CDR3 size: 15 residues. Looked up from germline, CDR1 is LGHNA and CDR2 is YSLEER. The V and J ends lost 0 bases and 6 bases respectively, with 12 bases between them. CDR3 protein: CASSQDRLASNEQFF. CDR3 coding DNA: TGCGCCAGCAGCCAAGATAGGCTAGCCTCCAATGAGCAGTTCTTC.

The chain couples TRBV28 to TRBJ1-4, with a possible D match to TRBD1 (6 bases). Per germline, CDR1 MDHEN and CDR2 SYDVKM. The germline V and J ends were trimmed by 8 bases and 8 bases, with 15 bases remaining between them. The CDR3 is 13 residues long. The CDR3 loop is CASGRDIKEKLFF. The DNA of the CDR3 is TGTGCCAGCGGCCGGGACATAAAGGAAAAACTGTTTTTT.

The chain joins TRBV6-2 or TRBV6-3 to TRBJ2-1; 11 bases are a match to TRBD2. The germline CDR1 and CDR2 sequences are MNHEY and SVGEGT. Unmatched junction bases numbered 5, after V lost 6 bases and J lost 4 bases. The CDR3 runs to 15 residues. CDR3 DNA sequence: TGTGCCAGCAGAATAGCGGGGGGGAAATACAATGAGCAGTTCTTC. Its protein is CASRIAGGKYNEQFF.